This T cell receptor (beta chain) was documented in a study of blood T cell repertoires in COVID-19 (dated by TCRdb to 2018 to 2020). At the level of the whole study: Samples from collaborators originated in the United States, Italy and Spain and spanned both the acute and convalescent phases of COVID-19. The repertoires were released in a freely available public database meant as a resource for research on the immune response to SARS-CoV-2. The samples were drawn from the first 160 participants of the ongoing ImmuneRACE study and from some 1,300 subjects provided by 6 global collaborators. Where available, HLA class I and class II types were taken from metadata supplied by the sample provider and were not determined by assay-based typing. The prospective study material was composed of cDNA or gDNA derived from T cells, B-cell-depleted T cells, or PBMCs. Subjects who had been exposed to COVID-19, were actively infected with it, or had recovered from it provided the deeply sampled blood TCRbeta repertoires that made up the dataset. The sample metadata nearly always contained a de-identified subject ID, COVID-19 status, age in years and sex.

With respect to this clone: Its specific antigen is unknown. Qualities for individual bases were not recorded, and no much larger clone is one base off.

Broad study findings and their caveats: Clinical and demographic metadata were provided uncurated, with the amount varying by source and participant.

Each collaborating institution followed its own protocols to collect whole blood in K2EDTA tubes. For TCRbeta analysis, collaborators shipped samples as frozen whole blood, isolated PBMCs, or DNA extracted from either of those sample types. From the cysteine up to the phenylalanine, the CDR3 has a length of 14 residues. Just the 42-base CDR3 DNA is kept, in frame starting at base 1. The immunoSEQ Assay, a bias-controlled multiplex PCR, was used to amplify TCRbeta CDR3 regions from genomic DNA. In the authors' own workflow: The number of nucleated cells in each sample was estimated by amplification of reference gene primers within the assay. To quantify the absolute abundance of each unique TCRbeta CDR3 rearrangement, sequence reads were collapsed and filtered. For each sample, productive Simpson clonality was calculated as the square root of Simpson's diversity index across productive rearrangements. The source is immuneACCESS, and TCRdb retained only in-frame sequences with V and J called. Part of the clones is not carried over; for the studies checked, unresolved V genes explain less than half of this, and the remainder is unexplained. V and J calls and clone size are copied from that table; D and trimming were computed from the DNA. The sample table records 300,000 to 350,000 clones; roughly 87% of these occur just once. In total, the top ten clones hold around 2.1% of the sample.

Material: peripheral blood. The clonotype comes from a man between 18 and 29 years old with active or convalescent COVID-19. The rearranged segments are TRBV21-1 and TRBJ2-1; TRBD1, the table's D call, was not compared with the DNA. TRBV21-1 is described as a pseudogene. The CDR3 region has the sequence CASSENRTGVEQFF. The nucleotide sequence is TGTGCCAGCAGCGAAAATAGGACAGGGGTTGAGCAGTTCTTC.